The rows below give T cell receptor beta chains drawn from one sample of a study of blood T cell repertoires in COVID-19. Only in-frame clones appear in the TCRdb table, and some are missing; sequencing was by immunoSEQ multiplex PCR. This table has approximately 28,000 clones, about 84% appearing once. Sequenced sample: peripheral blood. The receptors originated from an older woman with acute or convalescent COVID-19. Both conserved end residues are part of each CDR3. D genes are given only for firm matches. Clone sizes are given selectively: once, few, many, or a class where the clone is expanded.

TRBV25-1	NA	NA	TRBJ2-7	CASSEFRGSAGEQYF	TGTGCCAGCAGTGAATTTCGGGGGTCAGCAGGCGAGCAGTACTTC
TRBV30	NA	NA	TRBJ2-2	CAWSQGFTGELFF	TGTGCCTGGAGTCAGGGTTTCACCGGGGAGCTGTTTTTT
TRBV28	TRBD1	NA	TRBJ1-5	CASRLQGAGQPQHF	TGTGCCAGCAGGCTACAGGGGGCGGGTCAGCCCCAGCATTTT
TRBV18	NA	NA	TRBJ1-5	CASSPGGSLQPQHF	TGTGCCAGCTCACCCGGGGGATCACTTCAGCCCCAGCATTTT
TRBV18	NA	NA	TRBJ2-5	CASSPGLGETQYF	TGTGCCAGCTCACCGGGGCTAGGAGAGACCCAGTACTTC
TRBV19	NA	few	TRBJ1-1	CASRSGNTEAFF	TGTGCCAGTAGATCGGGAAACACTGAAGCTTTCTTT
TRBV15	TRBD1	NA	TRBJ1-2	CATSRDRTGGAYGYTF	TGTGCCACCAGCAGAGATCGCACAGGGGGCGCCTATGGCTACACCTTC
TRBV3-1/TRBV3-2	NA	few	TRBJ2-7	CASSQVFYEQYF	TGTGCCAGCAGCCAAGTCTTCTACGAGCAGTACTTC
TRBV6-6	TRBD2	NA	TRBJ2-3	CASIAGGSTDTQYF	TGTGCCAGCATCGCGGGGGGGAGCACAGATACGCAGTATTTT
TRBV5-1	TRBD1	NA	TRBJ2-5	CASSLPGQGGQETQYF	TGCGCCAGCAGCCTGCCGGGACAGGGTGGTCAAGAGACCCAGTACTTC
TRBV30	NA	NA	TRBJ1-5	CAWSRDNYQPQHF	TGTGCCTGGAGCCGGGACAACTATCAGCCCCAGCATTTT
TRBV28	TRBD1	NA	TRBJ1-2	CASSSHRGYGYTF	TGTGCCAGCAGTTCCCACAGGGGCTATGGCTACACCTTC
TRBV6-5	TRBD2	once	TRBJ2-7	CASSYFIGTGGEEQYF	TGTGCCAGCAGTTACTTTATCGGGACGGGAGGAGAGGAGCAGTACTTC
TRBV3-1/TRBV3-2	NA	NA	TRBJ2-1	CASSQELNFYNEQFF	TGTGCCAGCAGCCAAGAACTAAATTTCTACAATGAGCAGTTCTTC
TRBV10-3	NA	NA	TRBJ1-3	CAISGSGRVANTIYF	TGTGCCATCAGTGGATCGGGCAGGGTTGCAAACACCATATATTTT
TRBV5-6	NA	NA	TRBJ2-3	CASSGGTADTQYF	TGTGCCAGCAGCGGGGGGACCGCAGATACGCAGTATTTT
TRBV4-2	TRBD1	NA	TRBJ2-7	CASSRAGTGGDEQYF	TGTGCCAGCAGCCGCGCCGGGACAGGGGGCGACGAGCAGTACTTC
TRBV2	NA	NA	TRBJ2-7	CASSPAYEQYF	TGTGCCAGCAGTCCAGCCTACGAGCAGTACTTC
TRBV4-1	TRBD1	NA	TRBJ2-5	CASSQGVQGEEETQYF	TGCGCCAGCAGCCAAGGGGTGCAGGGGGAAGAAGAGACCCAGTACTTC
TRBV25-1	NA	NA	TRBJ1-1	CASKKGMNTEAFF	TGTGCCAGCAAAAAGGGGATGAACACTGAAGCTTTCTTT
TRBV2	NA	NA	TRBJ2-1	CATGYGGVNNEQFF	TGTGCCACCGGGTACGGTGGAGTTAACAATGAGCAGTTCTTC
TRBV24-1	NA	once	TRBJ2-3	CATSDSLRDTQYF	TGTGCCACCAGTGATTCACTTCGGGATACGCAGTATTTT
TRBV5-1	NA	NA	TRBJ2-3	CASSFKQGITDTQYF	TGCGCCAGCAGCTTCAAACAGGGTATCACAGATACGCAGTATTTT
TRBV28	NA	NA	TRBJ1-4	CASSNPRAGEKLFF	TGTGCCAGCAGTAACCCGCGGGCAGGAGAAAAACTGTTTTTT
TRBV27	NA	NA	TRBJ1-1	CASNSKMNTEAFF	TGTGCCAGCAACTCTAAAATGAACACTGAAGCTTTCTTT
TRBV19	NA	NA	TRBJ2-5	CASSSGSQETQYF	TGTGCCAGTAGTAGTGGCAGCCAAGAGACCCAGTACTTC
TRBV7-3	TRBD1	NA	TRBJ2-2	CASSLGTGTTGELFF	TGTGCCAGCAGCTTAGGGACAGGAACCACCGGGGAGCTGTTTTTT
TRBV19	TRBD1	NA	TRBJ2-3	CASSPRTGKRTDTQYF	TGTGCCAGTAGTCCCCGGACAGGGAAGAGGACAGATACGCAGTATTTT
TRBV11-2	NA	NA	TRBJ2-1	CASSQLSGRLGEQFF	TGTGCCAGCAGCCAACTGAGCGGAAGGTTGGGTGAGCAGTTCTTC
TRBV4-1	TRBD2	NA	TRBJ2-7	CASSQDARAGGYEQYF	TGCGCCAGCAGCCAAGATGCCAGAGCGGGGGGATACGAGCAGTACTTC
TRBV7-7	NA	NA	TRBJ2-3	CASSLGSGTTDTQYF	TGTGCCAGCAGCTTGGGAAGCGGAACCACAGATACGCAGTATTTT
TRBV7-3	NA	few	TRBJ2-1	CASSPSRGNYNEQFF	TGTGCCAGCAGCCCCAGTAGGGGGAACTACAATGAGCAGTTCTTC
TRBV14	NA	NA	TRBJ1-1	CASSQDSHPNTEAFF	TGTGCCAGCAGCCAAGATAGTCACCCGAACACTGAAGCTTTCTTT
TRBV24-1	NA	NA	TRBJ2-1	CATSDFPTTGNNEQFF	TGTGCCACCAGTGATTTCCCCACCACAGGGAACAATGAGCAGTTCTTC
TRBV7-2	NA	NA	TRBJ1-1	CASSFPGGTEAFF	TGTGCCAGCAGCTTTCCGGGAGGCACTGAAGCTTTCTTT
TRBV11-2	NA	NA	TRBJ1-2	CASSLVFTAGAGGYTF	TGTGCCAGCAGCTTAGTTTTCACGGCAGGGGCGGGTGGCTACACCTTC
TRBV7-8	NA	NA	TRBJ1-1	CASSLDDPDRRGTEAFF	TGTGCCAGCAGCTTAGATGACCCGGACAGAAGGGGGACTGAAGCTTTCTTT
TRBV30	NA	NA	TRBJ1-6	CACLAGTNSPLHF	TGTGCTTGCCTGGCGGGCACGAATTCACCCCTCCACTTT
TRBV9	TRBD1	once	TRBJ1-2	CASSVDQGQVNYGYTF	TGTGCCAGCAGCGTAGACCAGGGACAGGTGAACTATGGCTACACCTTC
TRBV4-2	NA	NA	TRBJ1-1	CASSQDLGGSTEAFF	TGTGCCAGCAGCCAAGATCTAGGAGGGAGCACTGAAGCTTTCTTT
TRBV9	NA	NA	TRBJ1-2	CASSVDTGRLKF	TGTGCCAGCAGCGTTGATACAGGGCGCCTTAAATTC
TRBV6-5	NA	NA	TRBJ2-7	CASSPQGYEQYF	TGTGCCAGCAGTCCCCAGGGTTACGAGCAGTACTTC
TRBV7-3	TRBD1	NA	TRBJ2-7	CASSLTATGGNEQYF	TGTGCCAGCAGCTTAACAGCGACAGGGGGAAACGAGCAGTACTTC
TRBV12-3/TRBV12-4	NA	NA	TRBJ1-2	CASSSRQVYGYTF	TGTGCCAGCAGTTCTAGACAGGTCTATGGCTACACCTTC
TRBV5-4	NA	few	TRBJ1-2	CASSLSGPYGYTF	TGTGCCAGCAGCTTAAGTGGCCCATATGGCTACACCTTC
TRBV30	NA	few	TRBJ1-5	CAWSVSGRGQPQHF	TGTGCCTGGAGTGTCAGTGGGAGAGGGCAGCCCCAGCATTTT
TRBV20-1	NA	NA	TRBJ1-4	CSASTGYSEKLFF	TGCAGTGCTAGTACGGGTTATAGTGAAAAACTGTTTTTT
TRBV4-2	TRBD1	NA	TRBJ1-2	CASFGQGGRYTF	TGTGCCAGCTTTGGACAGGGTGGTCGCTACACCTTC
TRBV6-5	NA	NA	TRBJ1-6	CASSYSGRANSPLHF	TGTGCCAGCAGTTACTCGGGCAGGGCGAATTCACCCCTCCACTTT
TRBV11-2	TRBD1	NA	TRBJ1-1	CASSPDRVRGTEAFF	TGTGCCAGCAGCCCGGACAGGGTAAGGGGCACTGAAGCTTTCTTT
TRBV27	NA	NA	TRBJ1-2	CASSLRGGDYGYTF	TGTGCCAGCAGTTTACGGGGGGGCGACTATGGCTACACCTTC
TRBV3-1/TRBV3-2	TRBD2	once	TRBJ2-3	CASSPRLAGKTDTQYF	TGTGCCAGCAGCCCGAGACTAGCGGGGAAGACAGATACGCAGTATTTT
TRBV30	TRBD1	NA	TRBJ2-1	CACTTGAAEQFF	TGTGCCTGTACCACAGGGGCGGCTGAGCAGTTCTTC
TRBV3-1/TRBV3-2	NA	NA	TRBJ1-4	CASSQYHGGGDEKLFF	TGTGCCAGCAGCCAATACCACGGAGGAGGGGATGAAAAACTGTTTTTT
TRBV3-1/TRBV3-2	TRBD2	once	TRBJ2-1	CASSAPGTRGGGEQFF	TGTGCCAGCAGCGCCCCCGGGACTAGGGGGGGAGGGGAGCAGTTCTTC
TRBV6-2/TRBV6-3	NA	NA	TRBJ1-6	CASSFRQVENSPLHF	TGTGCCAGCAGTTTCCGACAGGTTGAAAATTCACCCCTCCACTTT
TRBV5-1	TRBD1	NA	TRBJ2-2	CASSSGGASSGELFF	TGCGCCAGCAGCTCAGGGGGCGCGTCCTCCGGGGAGCTGTTTTTT
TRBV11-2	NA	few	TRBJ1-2	CAVPRVGRGEQSGYTF	TGTGCCGTCCCCCGGGTCGGACGGGGAGAACAAAGTGGCTACACCTTC
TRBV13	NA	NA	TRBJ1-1	CASSLEPATELGAPRQVF	TGTGCCAGCAGCTTAGAGCCCGCAACCGAGCTAGGGGCGCCCCGGCAGGTCTTT